A single sample is the source of the 25 T cell receptor beta chains below, sequenced in a study of cytomegalovirus exposure and HLA in healthy donors. The PCR contained 60 Vbeta and 13 Jbeta primers. The protocol was immunoSEQ multiplex PCR, while the TCRdb copy is restricted to in-frame clones and leaves out a portion. This repertoire shows more than 150,000 clones, around 82% found once; its top ten account for over 2%. Sequenced input: PBMCs. The receptors stem from a woman in her twenties or thirties in good health and CMV-seropositive.

The chain joins TRBV7-9 to TRBJ2-7; tentative D call: TRBD1 (6 bases). This CDR3 has 14 amino acids. The V gene lost 5 bases and the J gene lost 0 bases, with 11 bases spanning the gap. Germline CDR1 reads SEHNR; CDR2 reads FQNEAQ (reference sequence). In DNA, the CDR3 is TGTGCCAGCAGCCGCAGGGGAAGCTCCTACGAGCAGTACTTC. It is translated as CASSRRGSSYEQYF.

CDR3 coding DNA: TGTGCCGGTACTGGGACTAGCGGGGATACGCAGTATTTT. Amino acids: CAGTGTSGDTQYF. The chain joins TRBV2 to TRBJ2-3; 12 nucleotides match TRBD2. V was clipped by 11 bases and J by 6 bases; unmatched bases: 6. CDR3 length equals 13 residues. Per the germline V gene, CDR1 is SNHLY and CDR2 is FYNNEI.

The chain employs TRBV7-8 and TRBJ1-1, with D perhaps TRBD1 (5 bases). V shed 0 bases and J shed 4 bases, with 12 bases lying between them. Germline CDR1 is SGHVS and CDR2 is FQNEAQ. CDR3 length: 15 amino acids. This CDR3 reads CASSLARLGGTEAFF. The DNA for the CDR3 is TGTGCCAGCAGCTTAGCTCGCCTCGGGGGCACTGAAGCTTTCTTT.

The chain has TRBV19 and TRBJ1-5; 10 nucleotides agree with TRBD1. V was clipped by 10 bases and J by 5 bases; unmatched bases: 11. The V gene's germline CDR1 is LNHDA and CDR2 SQIVND (reference sequence). This CDR3 is 15 amino acids long. DNA for the CDR3: TGTGCCACCCTTCCGACCGGGACAGGGGATCAGCCCCAGCATTTT. Translation gives CATLPTGTGDQPQHF.

The J gene is TRBJ2-3, the V gene TRBV7-3; 12 nucleotides agree with TRBD2. This CDR3 spans 17 amino acids. CDR1 is SGHTA, CDR2 FQGTGA, per germline. The J segment lost 2 bases and the V segment lost 5 bases, leaving 8 bases of the junction unmatched. CDR3 sequence reads: CASSQPSGGANTDTQYF. CDR3 coding DNA: TGTGCCAGCAGCCAACCTAGCGGGGGGGCAAACACAGATACGCAGTATTTT.

This chain joins TRBV19 and TRBJ2-1, with D possibly matching TRBD2 (5 bases). Germline V lookup: CDR1 LNHDA, CDR2 SQIVND (reference sequence). Trimming took 6 bases from V and 6 from J, leaving 6 bases between them. This CDR3 has 11 residues. The DNA of the CDR3 is TGTGCCAGTAGGACTACCAATGAGCAGTTCTTC. Translation: CASRTTNEQFF.

The sample holds a few counts of this clone. The chain joins TRBV7-3 to TRBJ2-1; 11 nucleotides match TRBD2. The germline gives CDR1 SGHTA, CDR2 FQGTGA. The CDR3 spans 14 residues. The V and J ends lost 4 bases and 5 bases, in that order; junction bases with no gene match: 1. CDR3 in amino acids: CASSSTSGDNEQFF. The CDR3 DNA follows: TGTGCCAGCAGCTCGACTAGCGGGGACAATGAGCAGTTCTTC.

This sequence joins TRBV5-6 and TRBJ2-5; D is uncertain. Trimming shortened V by 0 bases and J by 1 base, and 19 bases separated the two germline ends. Germline V gene sequence: CDR1 SGHDT, CDR2 YYEEEE. The CDR3 extends over 18 amino acids. Written as DNA, the CDR3 is TGTGCCAGCAGCTTGGGACGAGGTTTAGACGGGTTCCAAGAGACCCAGTACTTC. This gives the protein CASSLGRGLDGFQETQYF. The full variable domain, with the rest looked up from reference TRBV5-6 and TRBJ2-5, is DAGVTQSPTHLIKTRGQQVTLRCSPKSGHDTVSWYQQALGQGPQFIFQYYEEEERQRGNFPDRFSGHQFPNYSSELNVNALLLGDSALYLCASSLGRGLDGFQETQYFGPGTRLLVL.

The genes are TRBV7-8 and TRBJ2-7; D perhaps matches TRBD2 (6 bases). The CDR3 totals 14 residues. The V end lost 4 bases, the J end lost 2 bases, and 12 bases lay between the germline ends. CDR1 and CDR2 from the germline V gene are SGHVS and FQNEAQ. The CDR3 reads CASSWGVGPYEQYF. The CDR3 DNA follows: TGTGCCAGCAGCTGGGGGGTAGGGCCCTACGAGCAGTACTTC.

V usage is TRBV7-2 and J usage is TRBJ1-2; D is unclear. This CDR3 contains 13 residues. Trimming removed 5 bases at V and 7 bases at J, with 14 bases between. The germline V gene encodes CDR1 SGHTA and CDR2 FQGNSA. CDR3: CASSLRGSAGYTF. The CDR3 nucleotides are TGTGCCAGCAGCCTTCGAGGTTCCGCTGGCTACACCTTC.

This chain links TRBV4-2 with TRBJ2-7; 8 bases agree with TRBD2. Unmatched junction bases numbered 25, after V lost 4 bases and J lost 5 bases. This CDR3 spans 20 amino acids. From germline, CDR1 is LGHNA and CDR2 YNFKEQ. CDR3 sequence (DNA): TGTGCCAGCAGCCGAGATACCTGGCGGGATGGCGGGGGGCTACCCGACGAGCAGTACTTC. Translated, it gives CASSRDTWRDGGGLPDEQYF.

This chain connects TRBV29-1 to TRBJ2-3, with TRBD1 matching 10 bases. The J segment lost 4 bases and the V segment lost 2 bases, leaving 3 bases of the junction unmatched. CDR1 is SQVTM, CDR2 ANQGSEA, per germline. This CDR3 comprises 14 residues. The CDR3 loop reads CSVERDRGADTQYF. The CDR3 nucleotides are TGCAGCGTTGAAAGGGACAGGGGCGCAGATACGCAGTATTTT.

The chain employs TRBV10-3 and TRBJ2-2; 10 nucleotides agree with TRBD2. J gave up 4 bases and V 6 bases, and 5 bases lay outside the gene matches. The CDR3 sequence is 15 residues long. From germline, CDR1 is ENHRY and CDR2 SYGVKD. CDR3 nucleotide sequence: TGTGCCATCAGCCTAGCGGGGGCGGGCACCGGGGAGCTGTTTTTT. Protein: CAISLAGAGTGELFF.

This chain joins TRBV6-5 and TRBJ2-5; the match to TRBD1 covers 9 bases. Germline CDR1 MNHEY, CDR2 SVGAGI. This CDR3 contains 15 residues. The V segment lost 0 bases and the J segment 7 bases; nucleotides outside the gene matches: 6. In nucleotides, the CDR3 is TGTGCCAGCAGTTACTCCGACAGGGGGGGAACGACCCAGTACTTC. Amino acids: CASSYSDRGGTTQYF.

This chain uses TRBV11-3 with TRBJ2-1, with 8 positions matching TRBD2. This CDR3 comprises 15 residues. CDR1 is SGHNT, CDR2 YENEEA, per germline. J lost 1 base, V lost 5 bases, and 4 bases had no gene match. The chain's CDR3 is CASSPGGGSYNEQFF. Here the CDR3 DNA reads TGTGCCAGCAGCCCCGGGGGGGGGTCCTACAATGAGCAGTTCTTC.

J is TRBJ2-5 and V is TRBV5-6; 9 bases fit TRBD1. Near its end, the DNA agrees better with TRBJ2-7, so the J call may be wrong. There are 15 residues in the CDR3. Germline assignment: CDR1 SGHDT and CDR2 YYEEEE. As DNA, the CDR3 is TGTGCCAGCAGCTCCGGGACAGGGTACTGGGACGAGCAGTACTTC. The encoded protein is CASSSGTGYWDEQYF.

This clone turned up a few times. J is TRBJ1-2 and V is TRBV5-6, with 7 positions matching TRBD1. The CDR3 covers 13 residues. V trimming: 4 bases; J trimming: 5 bases; junction bases outside the gene matches: 5. Germline loops: CDR1 SGHDT, CDR2 YYEEEE. CDR3 loop: CASSLGQNYGYTF. CDR3 nucleotides: TGTGCCAGCAGCCTGGGACAGAATTATGGCTACACCTTC.

V usage is TRBV4-1 and J usage is TRBJ1-2; the D is unclear. From germline, CDR1 is MGHRA and CDR2 YSYEKL. Trimming took 1 base from V and 4 from J, leaving 13 bases between them. The CDR3 is 15 residues long. CDR3 in amino acids: CASSQVTPVLYGYTF. In DNA, the CDR3 is TGCGCCAGCAGCCAAGTAACCCCGGTGCTCTATGGCTACACCTTC.

In this sample, this clone turned up a few times. This chain joins TRBV4-1 and TRBJ2-7; 10 positions match TRBD1. The J segment lost 10 bases and the V segment lost 4 bases, leaving 13 bases of the junction unmatched. CDR1 is MGHRA, CDR2 YSYEKL, per germline. The CDR3 has 15 residues. CDR3 nucleotides: TGCGCCAGCAGCCGATCGACAGGGGGCATGTTCGGACAGTACTTC. Amino acid sequence: CASSRSTGGMFGQYF.

This chain joins TRBV2 and TRBJ2-7; D unclear. The CDR3 consists of 14 residues. V lost 2 bases and J 3 bases, leaving 11 bases between the germline ends. Germline V CDR1 and CDR2: SNHLY, FYNNEI. As DNA, the CDR3 is TGTGCCAGCAGTGAAAATTATGGCAACTACGAGCAGTACTTC. It encodes CASSENYGNYEQYF.

V is TRBV5-1 and J is TRBJ2-2, with 10 bases that match TRBD2. The germline V gene encodes CDR1 SGHRS and CDR2 YFSETQ. CDR3 length: 15 residues. Trimming removed 0 bases from V and 8 bases from J; junction bases left unmatched: 4. This CDR3 is CASSLERGGRGELFF. The CDR3 coding sequence is TGCGCCAGCAGCTTGGAGCGGGGGGGCCGAGGGGAGCTGTTTTTT. Complete variable domain (other parts from reference TRBV5-1 and TRBJ2-2): KAGVTQTPRYLIKTRGQQVTLSCSPISGHRSVSWYQQTPGQGLQFLFEYFSETQRNKGNFPGRFSGRQFSNSRSEMNVSTLELGDSALYLCASSLERGGRGELFFGEGSRLTVL.

V and J are TRBV6-6 and TRBJ2-2; D remains unclear. This CDR3 is 15 amino acids long. V was cut by 6 bases and J by 6 bases, with 17 bases left in between. The germline V gene encodes CDR1 MNHNY and CDR2 SVGAGI (reference sequence). This CDR3 reads CASRRLQLSAGELFF. The CDR3 DNA is TGTGCCAGCAGGCGCCTACAGTTGTCGGCCGGGGAGCTGTTTTTT.

This rearrangement joins TRBV4-2 to TRBJ2-1, with D possibly matching TRBD1 (5 bases). Germline CDR1 reads LGHNA; CDR2 reads YNFKEQ. This CDR3 spans 16 amino acids. The V end lost 0 bases, the J end lost 6 bases, and 15 bases lay between the germline ends. The CDR3 sequence: CASSQDGAGYVNEQFF. In DNA form, the CDR3 reads TGTGCCAGCAGCCAAGATGGGGCAGGGTACGTCAATGAGCAGTTCTTC.

The chain has TRBV5-4 and TRBJ2-1, with 11 bases matching TRBD2. Trimming cost V 0 bases and J 7 bases; bases outside gene matches: 3. Germline V gene sequence: CDR1 SGHNT, CDR2 YYREEE (reference sequence). The CDR3 is 15 amino acids. CDR3 region: CASSLGLAGKNEQFF. CDR3 in DNA: TGTGCCAGCAGCTTGGGACTAGCGGGGAAGAATGAGCAGTTCTTC.

The chain is built from TRBV4-1 and TRBJ2-7; 7 bases are shared with TRBD1. Looked up from germline, CDR1 is MGHRA and CDR2 is YSYEKL. This CDR3 comprises 16 residues. Unmatched junction bases numbered 12, after V lost 3 bases and J lost 4 bases. DNA of the CDR3: TGCGCCAGCAGCCAGAATCCGGGACAGATGATATACGAGCAGTACTTC. This translates into CASSQNPGQMIYEQYF.